The rows below give T cell receptor beta chains drawn from one sample of a study of blood T cell repertoires in COVID-19. Profiling relied on immunoSEQ multiplex PCR, and the TCRdb table lists in-frame clones only, not all of them. Among 150,000 to 200,000 clones listed, roughly nine tenths were seen once. The specimen sequenced was peripheral blood. The receptors derive from a man younger than 30 who had recovered from COVID-19. Both conserved end residues are part of each CDR3. The D gene is left open where the match is weak. Clone size appears in some rows only: once, few, many, or a class for an expanded clone.

D gene: TRBD1
clone size: once
J gene: TRBJ2-7
V gene: TRBV3-1/TRBV3-2
CDR3 protein: CASSRRRTGLYEQYF
CDR3 DNA: TGTGCCAGCAGCCGGAGACGGACAGGTCTCTACGAGCAGTACTTC

D gene: TRBD2
clone size: once
J gene: TRBJ2-7
V gene: TRBV4-3
CDR3 protein: CASSRGTSGSYEQYF
CDR3 DNA: TGCGCCAGCAGCCGCGGGACTAGCGGTTCCTACGAGCAGTACTTC

D gene: TRBD2
clone size: NA
J gene: TRBJ2-3
V gene: TRBV19
CDR3 protein: CASSTRLAVRGDTQYF
CDR3 DNA: TGTGCCAGTAGTACTCGACTAGCGGTAAGGGGAGATACGCAGTATTTT

D gene: NA
clone size: NA
J gene: TRBJ1-1
V gene: TRBV9
CDR3 protein: CASSVGGGATEAFF
CDR3 DNA: TGTGCCAGCAGCGTAGGAGGGGGGGCGACTGAAGCTTTCTTT

D gene: NA
clone size: NA
J gene: TRBJ2-7
V gene: TRBV18
CDR3 protein: CASSPFDPRGEQYF
CDR3 DNA: TGTGCCAGCTCACCCTTCGATCCCAGGGGTGAGCAGTACTTC

D gene: NA
clone size: NA
J gene: TRBJ1-6
V gene: TRBV7-9
CDR3 protein: CASSPQVNNSPLHF
CDR3 DNA: TGTGCCAGCAGCCCGCAGGTGAATAATTCACCCCTCCACTTT

D gene: TRBD2
clone size: NA
J gene: TRBJ2-1
V gene: TRBV19
CDR3 protein: CASSSHSGTSGRNNEQFF
CDR3 DNA: TGTGCCAGTAGTAGCCATTCCGGGACTAGCGGTCGTAACAATGAGCAGTTCTTC

D gene: NA
clone size: once
J gene: TRBJ1-1
V gene: TRBV28
CDR3 protein: CASSFLGGLEAFF
CDR3 DNA: TGTGCCAGCAGTTTTTTGGGAGGGCTTGAAGCTTTCTTT

D gene: NA
clone size: NA
J gene: TRBJ2-1
V gene: TRBV15
CDR3 protein: CATSRAFGEQFF
CDR3 DNA: TGTGCCACCAGCAGAGCATTCGGTGAGCAGTTCTTC

D gene: TRBD1
clone size: NA
J gene: TRBJ2-7
V gene: TRBV18
CDR3 protein: CASSTSGTGAWEQYF
CDR3 DNA: TGTGCCAGCTCGACATCCGGGACAGGGGCTTGGGAGCAGTACTTC

D gene: NA
clone size: once
J gene: TRBJ1-5
V gene: TRBV7-2
CDR3 protein: CASSSLWTGNQPQHF
CDR3 DNA: TGTGCCAGCAGCTCTCTCTGGACGGGAAATCAGCCCCAGCATTTT

D gene: NA
clone size: NA
J gene: TRBJ2-1
V gene: TRBV7-6
CDR3 protein: CASSLSWSGTSYNEQFF
CDR3 DNA: TGTGCCAGCAGCTTATCCTGGTCCGGGACTTCCTACAATGAGCAGTTCTTC

D gene: TRBD2
clone size: NA
J gene: TRBJ2-2
V gene: TRBV27
CDR3 protein: CASSPDGTSGFLNTGELFF
CDR3 DNA: TGTGCCAGCAGTCCCGACGGGACTAGCGGTTTCTTGAACACCGGGGAGCTGTTTTTT

D gene: NA
clone size: NA
J gene: TRBJ1-2
V gene: TRBV10-3
CDR3 protein: CAISVGAGTGYGYTF
CDR3 DNA: TGTGCCATCAGTGTGGGGGCAGGCACGGGCTATGGCTACACCTTC

D gene: TRBD2
clone size: NA
J gene: TRBJ2-3
V gene: TRBV18
CDR3 protein: CASSPFSGGTIDTQYF
CDR3 DNA: TGTGCCAGCTCACCATTCAGCGGGGGTACGATCGATACGCAGTATTTT

D gene: NA
clone size: NA
J gene: TRBJ1-2
V gene: TRBV6-1
CDR3 protein: CASSEEPRGYTF
CDR3 DNA: TGTGCCAGCAGTGAAGAGCCTCGTGGCTACACCTTC

D gene: NA
clone size: once
J gene: TRBJ2-2
V gene: TRBV7-2
CDR3 protein: CASSPTRLANTGELFF
CDR3 DNA: TGTGCCAGCAGCCCTACTCGACTGGCTAACACCGGGGAGCTGTTTTTT

D gene: NA
clone size: NA
J gene: TRBJ2-6
V gene: TRBV5-8
CDR3 protein: CASTRNQGKGANVLTF
CDR3 DNA: TGTGCCAGCACCAGAAACCAGGGGAAGGGGGCCAACGTCCTGACTTTC

D gene: NA
clone size: NA
J gene: TRBJ1-1
V gene: TRBV2
CDR3 protein: CASSGVLEGTEAFF
CDR3 DNA: TGTGCCAGCAGTGGGGTGTTGGAGGGCACTGAAGCTTTCTTT

D gene: TRBD2
clone size: NA
J gene: TRBJ2-3
V gene: TRBV5-5
CDR3 protein: CASSLAFSGKGRPDTQYF
CDR3 DNA: TGTGCCAGCAGCTTGGCTTTTAGCGGGAAGGGAAGACCGGATACGCAGTATTTT

D gene: NA
clone size: NA
J gene: TRBJ1-5
V gene: TRBV5-5
CDR3 protein: CASSFAGSNQPQHF
CDR3 DNA: TGTGCCAGCAGCTTCGCAGGGTCCAATCAGCCCCAGCATTTT

D gene: TRBD2
clone size: once
J gene: TRBJ2-1
V gene: TRBV5-1
CDR3 protein: CASSSGTSGRALTYNEQFF
CDR3 DNA: TGCGCCAGCAGCTCCGGGACTAGCGGGAGGGCCTTAACCTACAATGAGCAGTTCTTC

D gene: NA
clone size: NA
J gene: TRBJ1-2
V gene: TRBV5-8
CDR3 protein: CASSFPPQGSYTF
CDR3 DNA: TGTGCCAGCAGCTTCCCCCCACAGGGAAGCTACACCTTC

D gene: NA
clone size: NA
J gene: TRBJ2-1
V gene: TRBV6-5
CDR3 protein: CASSYASGYNEQFF
CDR3 DNA: TGTGCCAGCAGTTACGCCTCGGGGTACAATGAGCAGTTCTTC

D gene: NA
clone size: NA
J gene: TRBJ2-1
V gene: TRBV9
CDR3 protein: CASSNHPALSDNEQFF
CDR3 DNA: TGTGCCAGCAGCAATCATCCCGCGTTATCCGACAATGAGCAGTTCTTC

D gene: NA
clone size: once
J gene: TRBJ2-3
V gene: TRBV9
CDR3 protein: CASSVAWTADTQYF
CDR3 DNA: TGTGCCAGCAGCGTAGCCTGGACTGCAGATACGCAGTATTTT